Listed below are T cell receptor beta chains from one sample, sequenced in a study of T-cell reconstitution after alpha-beta-depleted transplantation in children. One entry per CDR3 protein, called by TCRdb with MiXCR from the PCR reads. The sample yields some 75,000 distinct CDR3 sequences, roughly 6.6% seen once. Sample: PBMCs from the stem cell graft donor, taken from the stem cell graft. These TCRs come from a human donor who donated a stem cell graft to a child with acute lymphoblastic leukemia. Each CDR3 is given with its conserved first and last residue. D genes are given only for firm matches. Clone size is not always given. Where it is, it says once, few, many or a class for expanded clones.

DNA,CDR3,size,J,V,D
TGCGCCAGCAGCGGAGCCGCCAAGGCGCGGACTGAAGCTTTCTTT,CASSGAAKARTEAFF,many,TRBJ1-1,TRBV5-1,-
TGTGCCAGCGGGCGCTGGTCCGATACGCAGTATTTT,CASGRWSDTQYF,many,TRBJ2-3,TRBV28,-
TGTGCCAGCAGTTACAGCGGGGCCAACGTCCTGACTTTC,CASSYSGANVLTF,many,TRBJ2-6,TRBV12-3/TRBV12-4,-
TGTGCCAGCAGTCCCCTCTCCCCGGGGCTCACCTACGAGCAGTACTTC,CASSPLSPGLTYEQYF,-,TRBJ2-7,TRBV12-3/TRBV12-4,-
TGTGCCACCAGTGATAACCGGGACAGGGGGAGAGGTGAGCAGTTCTTC,CATSDNRDRGRGEQFF,many,TRBJ2-1,TRBV24-1,TRBD1
TGTGCCAGCAGCTTAGGGTTGCTGTCAGGGGGCTCGAATGAGCAGTTCTTC,CASSLGLLSGGSNEQFF,many,TRBJ2-1,TRBV7-9,TRBD1
TGTGCCAGCTCACCAGGGGTTGGCACTGAAGCTTTCTTT,CASSPGVGTEAFF,-,TRBJ1-1,TRBV18,-
TGTGCCAGCTCTGGAAACACCATATATTTT,CASSGNTIYF,many,TRBJ1-3,TRBV28,-
TGTGCCAGCAGCCCCCCGGGAGAATTAGAGCAGTACTTC,CASSPPGELEQYF,many,TRBJ2-7,TRBV7-3,-
TGTGCCAGCAGCCCCTCGGACAGGTCGAACGAGCAGTACTTC,CASSPSDRSNEQYF,few,TRBJ2-7,TRBV9,TRBD1
TGTGCCATCAGTGAGGCAGGGGACACCTACGAGCAGTACTTC,CAISEAGDTYEQYF,many,TRBJ2-7,TRBV10-3,-
TGTGCCAGCAGCTTAGAGGGGGGCTCAGATACGCAGTATTTT,CASSLEGGSDTQYF,many,TRBJ2-3,TRBV7-2,-
TGTGCCAGCAGCTTAGCAGGCAGGGCAGATACGCAGTATTTT,CASSLAGRADTQYF,many,TRBJ2-3,TRBV7-2,-
TGTGCCAGCACCCAGGGGGCAACCAAAAACATTCAGTACTTC,CASTQGATKNIQYF,many,TRBJ2-4,TRBV3-1,TRBD1
TGTGCCAGCAGTGACAGGGTTTTATCAAACGAGCAGTACTTC,CASSDRVLSNEQYF,-,TRBJ2-7,TRBV2,-
TGTGCCAGCAGTGGATACAGAAACTCTGGGGCCAACGTCCTGACTTTC,CASSGYRNSGANVLTF,few,TRBJ2-6,TRBV25-1,-
TGTGCCAGCAGCCCCGGGACTAGCGGGAGGGGAGAGACCCAGTACTTC,CASSPGTSGRGETQYF,-,TRBJ2-5,TRBV4-2,TRBD2
TGTGCCAGCACCCCTGAATATTTCTATGGCTACACCTTC,CASTPEYFYGYTF,many,TRBJ1-2,TRBV28,-
TGTGCCAGCAATCACGACAGGGCAACCTACGAGCAGTACTTC,CASNHDRATYEQYF,-,TRBJ2-7,TRBV7-2,TRBD1
TGCAGTGCTCGCTCCGGCTCAGATACGCAGTATTTT,CSARSGSDTQYF,many,TRBJ2-3,TRBV20-1,-
TGTGCCAGCAGTCTCTCTTTTACAACGACACGTAAGGGCTCTGGGGCCAACGTCCTGACTTTC,CASSLSFTTTRKGSGANVLTF,many,TRBJ2-6,TRBV27,-
TGCGCCAGCAGCCGGGGGGGACAGGATTCTAACTATGGCTACACCTTC,CASSRGGQDSNYGYTF,many,TRBJ1-2,TRBV5-1,TRBD1
TGTGCCATCAGGGACCCTGACAATGAGCAGTTCTTC,CAIRDPDNEQFF,many,TRBJ2-1,TRBV10-3,-
TGTGCCAGCGGTCCAGGGCGCAATCAGCCCCAGCATTTT,CASGPGRNQPQHF,many,TRBJ1-5,TRBV27,-
TGTGCCAGCAGCTTAGGGTTGCTAGCGGCAGATACGCAGTATTTT,CASSLGLLAADTQYF,many,TRBJ2-3,TRBV7-3,TRBD2
TGCGCCAGCAGCTTGTTCTCCGGGGAGGGCGAGCAGTACTTC,CASSLFSGEGEQYF,many,TRBJ2-7,TRBV5-1,TRBD2
TGCAGCGCTTCTGGGGGCTACAATGAGCAGTTCTTC,CSASGGYNEQFF,many,TRBJ2-1,TRBV29-1,-
TGTGCCAGCAGTTCGGCTGTGAATCAGCCCCAGCATTTT,CASSSAVNQPQHF,many,TRBJ1-5,TRBV27,-
TGTGCCAGCAGTGACGGAGGGGGAGGTGGGGCCAACGTCCTGACTTTC,CASSDGGGGGANVLTF,few,TRBJ2-6,TRBV6-4,-
TGTGCCAGCAGCCTAACGACCCGGGTCAGCGCAACAGCGGGAAACATTCAGTACTTC,CASSLTTRVSATAGNIQYF,many,TRBJ2-4,TRBV7-2,-
TGCGCCAGCAGCTTGCTCAGCCGCGAGCAGTACTTC,CASSLLSREQYF,few,TRBJ2-7,TRBV5-1,-
TGTGCCAGCAGCCAAGGACAGACAAACACTGAAGCTTTCTTT,CASSQGQTNTEAFF,many,TRBJ1-1,TRBV3-1,-
TGTGCCAGCAGTTTATCGGGGGACAGCTCCTACGAGCAGTACTTC,CASSLSGDSSYEQYF,many,TRBJ2-7,TRBV27,TRBD1
TGTGCCAGCAGCTTAGAGGTGGACACTGAAGCTTTCTTT,CASSLEVDTEAFF,many,TRBJ1-1,TRBV11-1,-
TGTGCCAGCAGCTTAGACACTGGAGGGTACGAGCAGTACTTC,CASSLDTGGYEQYF,many,TRBJ2-7,TRBV13,-
TGTGCCAGCATCTTGGAGGCTAGCGGGAGCAATGAGCAGTTCTTC,CASILEASGSNEQFF,-,TRBJ2-1,TRBV5-4,TRBD2
TGTGCCATCAGTGAAAACAGTGACAATGAGCAGTTCTTC,CAISENSDNEQFF,many,TRBJ2-1,TRBV10-3,-
TGTGCCATCAGTGAGTCGGGGACTAGCGGGAACACCGGGGAGCTGTTTTTT,CAISESGTSGNTGELFF,many,TRBJ2-2,TRBV10-3,TRBD2
TGTGCCAGAAGCTGCTCGGACAGGGAACAGCCCCAGCATTTT,CARSCSDREQPQHF,once,TRBJ1-5,TRBV5-3,TRBD1
TGCAGCGTTGAAGATCGGGGCAGGGGAAGCGAGCAGTACTTC,CSVEDRGRGSEQYF,many,TRBJ2-7,TRBV29-1,-
TGTGCCAGCAGTTACTCAGGACAGGACACAGATACGCAGTATTTT,CASSYSGQDTDTQYF,many,TRBJ2-3,TRBV6-5,TRBD1
TGTGCCAGCAGCTTGTGGGGGTCTTCCTACGAGCAGTACTTC,CASSLWGSSYEQYF,-,TRBJ2-7,TRBV7-9,-
TGTGCCACCAGTGCACCGGGACAGGGAAAGAACAATGAGCGGTTCTTC,CATSAPGQGKNNERFF,-,TRBJ2-1,TRBV24-1,TRBD1
TGTGCCAGCAGCGCTGAGGGGACTAGCGGTAGCACAGATACGCAGTATTTT,CASSAEGTSGSTDTQYF,many,TRBJ2-3,TRBV9,TRBD2
TGTGCCAGCAGTAGACCGGGACAGGGAGGCTCTGGGGCCAACGTCCTGACTTTC,CASSRPGQGGSGANVLTF,many,TRBJ2-6,TRBV11-2,TRBD1
TGTGCCAGCAGTTTAGCTGGAGGGGAGATTCGCGATGGCTACACCTTC,CASSLAGGEIRDGYTF,many,TRBJ1-2,TRBV12-3/TRBV12-4,-
TGTGCCAGTAGTAGCGGGAGCACAGATACGCAGTATTTT,CASSSGSTDTQYF,many,TRBJ2-3,TRBV19,-
TGTGCCACCAGTTCGGGACTAGCGGGGGCGGATACGCAGTATTTT,CATSSGLAGADTQYF,many,TRBJ2-3,TRBV6-6,TRBD2
TGTGCCAGTAGTATAAGTAGCGGGGGGGAAAACATTCAGTACTTC,CASSISSGGENIQYF,few,TRBJ2-4,TRBV19,TRBD2
TGTGCCAGCAGTCCCGGGACTAGCGGATACACAGATACGCAGTATTTT,CASSPGTSGYTDTQYF,few,TRBJ2-3,TRBV6-1,TRBD2
TGTGCCAGCAGCGTAGAACCAGGGCCTAACACTGAAGCTTTCTTT,CASSVEPGPNTEAFF,few,TRBJ1-1,TRBV9,-
TGTGCCAGCAGTGGGCGGGGATTCGCAGATACGCAGTATTTT,CASSGRGFADTQYF,many,TRBJ2-3,TRBV6-1,-
TGTGCCAGCAGCTTAGAGCCTAGCGGGAGCTCCTACAATGAGCAGTTCTTC,CASSLEPSGSSYNEQFF,few,TRBJ2-1,TRBV11-3,TRBD2
TGTGCCAGCAGCTCTACCGGACAGCCGTCCGAAAAACTGTTTTTT,CASSSTGQPSEKLFF,many,TRBJ1-4,TRBV11-2,-
TGTGCCAGCAGTTTAGTTATGGGGGGACAGGGGGCGACGAAGACCCAGTACTTC,CASSLVMGGQGATKTQYF,many,TRBJ2-5,TRBV12-3/TRBV12-4,TRBD1
TGTGCCAGCAGCTGGGGAGGACAGCCGAACACTGAAGCTTTCTTT,CASSWGGQPNTEAFF,many,TRBJ1-1,TRBV7-8,-
TGTGCCAGCAGGCCGGGACAGGGGACCTTCTACGAGCAGTACTTC,CASRPGQGTFYEQYF,few,TRBJ2-7,TRBV6-1,TRBD1
TGTGCCACCAGCAGAGGTCCCCCGGGGGGGGCTACCGGGGAGCTGTTTTTT,CATSRGPPGGATGELFF,many,TRBJ2-2,TRBV15,TRBD2
TGTGCCAGCAGCTTAGGACTAGCTGGGACAGATACGCAGTATTTT,CASSLGLAGTDTQYF,many,TRBJ2-3,TRBV7-8,TRBD2